The 9 T cell receptor beta chains reported below all come from one sample, sequenced in a study of response to subunit inactivated influenza vaccine. TCRdb ran MiXCR on the RT-PCR reads and lists one entry per CDR3 protein. In the table there are approximately 500,000 distinct CDR3 sequences, 20% to 25% of which are singletons. These sequences were also reported in another study, on T cells expressing NK-cell markers. As that report states: UMIs accompanied the 5'RACE template switching by which TCR beta cDNA was made.

Sequencing was performed on CD4+ T cells sorted from PBMCs, taken 11 to 12 days after vaccination. The source of these receptors is a man aged 50 to 59 who received an inactivated influenza vaccine.

This sequence joins TRBV7-2 and TRBJ2-2; D not resolved. Looked up from germline, CDR1 is SGHTA and CDR2 is FQGNSA. The CDR3 covers 14 residues. Trimming removed 5 bases at V and 3 bases at J, with 10 bases between. In DNA form, the CDR3 reads TGTGCCAGCAGCCCATCATCCCACACCGGGGAGCTGTTTTTT. Residues: CASSPSSHTGELFF.

This clonotype was counted ten times or more. This chain links TRBV9 with TRBJ2-3; 7 bases match TRBD2. Germline CDR1 and CDR2: SGDLS and YYNGEE. This CDR3 is built from 16 residues. Losses at the gene ends were 3 bases for V and 1 base for J; bases not matched to a gene: 8. The CDR3 spells CASSASREGRTDTQYF. The CDR3 bases are TGTGCCAGCAGCGCCTCAAGGGAGGGCCGCACAGATACGCAGTATTTT.

The chain is built from TRBV28 and TRBJ2-7, with TRBD2 identical over 7 bases. The CDR3 covers 15 residues. Germline-derived CDR1 and CDR2 are MDHEN and SYDVKM. Trimming cost V 3 bases and J 4 bases; bases outside gene matches: 9. The CDR3 DNA is TGTGCCAGCAGTTTTTTCCGGGGCGGGAGTTACGAGCAGTACTTC. Residues: CASSFFRGGSYEQYF.

The chain uses TRBV29-1 and TRBJ1-6; D is perhaps TRBD1 (5 bases). This CDR3 contains 13 residues. Per germline, CDR1 SQVTM and CDR2 ANQGSEA. V lost 4 bases to trimming and J lost 10 bases, with 14 bases between them. CDR3 protein: CSVGRDRQSPLHF. CDR3 nucleotides: TGCAGCGTTGGCCGGGACCGTCAATCACCCCTCCACTTT.

The J gene is TRBJ2-1, the V gene TRBV2; the D gene is possibly TRBD1 (7 bases). V dropped 3 bases and J dropped 7 bases, with 16 bases sitting between them. Germline CDR1 and CDR2: SNHLY and FYNNEI. This CDR3 region has 15 residues. The CDR3 bases are TGTGCCAGCAGTGACTGGGGCAGGGGGGAGAATGAGCAGTTCTTC. Its protein is CASSDWGRGENEQFF.

The chain carries TRBV5-1 and TRBJ2-1; a weak D match, TRBD2 (6 bases). V dropped 4 bases and J dropped 6 bases, with 17 bases sitting between them. The CDR3 sequence is 15 residues long. Germline CDR1 reads SGHRS; CDR2 reads YFSETQ. This CDR3 reads CASSAGLAGPNEQFF. CDR3 nucleotides: TGCGCCAGCAGCGCGGGGTTGGCAGGGCCCAATGAGCAGTTCTTC.

J is TRBJ1-3 and V is TRBV3-1; tentative D call: TRBD1 (6 bases). Germline values: CDR1 LGHDT, CDR2 YNNKEL (reference sequence). V gave up 1 base and J gave up 4 bases, with 11 bases separating them. The CDR3 has 15 residues. This CDR3 is CASSQVQGVGNTIYF. The CDR3 nucleotides are TGTGCCAGCAGCCAAGTACAGGGAGTCGGAAACACCATATATTTT.

The chain couples TRBV20-1 to TRBJ1-6; tentative D call: TRBD1 (5 bases). V was shortened by 0 bases and J by 10 bases, with 16 bases between the two germline ends. Germline lookup yields CDR1 DFQATT and CDR2 SNEGSKA (reference sequence). CDR3 length: 15 residues. This CDR3 reads CSARDRAGRGSPLHF. The CDR3 DNA is TGCAGTGCTAGAGATAGGGCAGGGAGAGGGTCACCCCTCCACTTT.

The rearrangement links TRBV15 to TRBJ2-3, with TRBD2 matching 7 bases. Trimming took 8 bases from V and 3 from J; bases not matched to a gene: 11. The germline CDR1 and CDR2 sequences are LNHNV and YYDKDF (reference sequence). This CDR3 has 15 residues. This CDR3 is CATATAGTGTDTQYF. The CDR3 bases are TGTGCCACCGCCACAGCGGGGACTGGGACAGATACGCAGTATTTT.